Below, 27 T cell receptor beta chains from the same sample are listed, as sequenced in a study of Graves' ophthalmopathy and Graves' hyperthyroidism (dated by TCRdb to 2016 to 2019). The instrument given in TCRdb is Illumina HiSeq 2000. TCR beta CDR3 regions were amplified from RNA transcripts for repertoire sequencing. HTBI primers and the Qiagen OneStep RT-PCR kit were used in a first-round RT-PCR, which was followed by a second-round multiplex PCR, size selection and purification. Through fastp at Q25 and MiXCR, TCRdb rebuilt clones from the public reads, retaining in-frame beta chains. Rows merge per CDR3 protein into single entries with the most common DNA and genes. This sample comprises about 620,000 distinct CDR3 sequences, about 20% of them detected only once. Around 7% of the sample comes from the top ten. What was sequenced was peripheral blood. The receptor set was obtained from a woman aged 18-35 years with stable Graves' hyperthyroidism. Some clones in this sample may be carry-over from other donors' samples. Donor details come from another sample of the same person, matched by shared clones.

This clonotype was recorded only once. The V gene is TRBV29-1, the J gene TRBJ1-1; no firm D call. The CDR3 extends over 10 amino acids. Germline-derived CDR1 and CDR2 are SQVTM and ANQGSEA. Trimming shortened V by 7 bases and J by 2 bases, and 5 bases separated the two germline ends. This CDR3 is CSACNTEAFF. The CDR3 DNA sequence: TGCAGCGCCTGTAACACTGAAGCTTTCTTT.

This clonotype has just a few counts. This clone may be a read error of a much larger clone one base away. This chain connects TRBV6-1 to TRBJ1-2; D is possibly TRBD1 (5 bases). Trimming pared 6 bases from V and 6 bases from J, leaving 14 bases between. The CDR3 contains 13 residues. The germline V gene has CDR1 MNHNS and CDR2 SASEGT. The CDR3 bases are TGTGCCAGCAGCAAACTGACAGTTAATGGCTACACCTTC. Residues: CASSKLTVNGYTF.

J is TRBJ1-1 and V is TRBV27; D is perhaps TRBD1 (5 bases). The CDR3 is 15 residues long. Trimming left V 5 bases short and J 0 bases short, with 13 bases between. The V gene's germline CDR1 is MNHEY and CDR2 SMNVEV (reference sequence). Here the CDR3 reads CASSTRTPMNTEAFF. CDR3 DNA sequence: TGTGCCAGCAGTACCCGGACACCCATGAACACTGAAGCTTTCTTT.

The rearrangement links TRBV12-3 or TRBV12-4 to TRBJ1-1; tentatively, D is TRBD1 (5 bases). The CDR3 runs to 12 residues. The germline V and J ends were trimmed by 5 bases and 11 bases, with 15 bases remaining between them. This CDR3 is CASSRRGIDAFF. The CDR3 DNA reads TGTGCCAGCAGTCGCCGGGGGATTGATGCTTTCTTT.

This clonotype was detected many times. The chain carries TRBV15 and TRBJ1-3; D not resolved. This CDR3 has 13 residues. Trimming took 0 bases from V and 2 from J, leaving 2 bases between them. The V gene's germline CDR1 is LNHNV and CDR2 YYDKDF (reference sequence). The CDR3 DNA is TGTGCCACCAGCAGAGACACTGGAAACACCATATATTTT. The encoded protein is CATSRDTGNTIYF.

This clonotype turned up a few times. The rearrangement uses TRBV6-5 and TRBJ1-1, with a possible D match to TRBD1 (5 bases). Germline CDR1 reads MNHEY; CDR2 reads SVGAGI. Trimming pared 0 bases from V and 4 bases from J, leaving 12 bases between. The CDR3 contains 15 residues. DNA for the CDR3: TGTGCCAGCAGTTACTCTGCAGGGAACCCCACTGAAGCTTTCTTT. It codes for CASSYSAGNPTEAFF.

This clonotype has only one observation. Without the conserved terminal phenylalanine or tryptophan, this CDR3 likely stems from a read error. CDR3 protein: CASSFTNQPQHL. The CDR3 DNA reads TGTGCCAGCAGCTTCACAAATCAGCCCCAGCATTTG. This rearrangement joins TRBV7-9 to TRBJ1-5; no firm D call. The V end lost 3 bases, the J end lost 4 bases, and 4 bases lay between the germline ends. The CDR3 sequence is 12 residues long. CDR1 and CDR2 (germline): SEHNR, FQNEAQ (reference sequence).

The chain joins TRBV29-1 to TRBJ2-7, with 10 bases aligning to TRBD2. The germline V gene encodes CDR1 SQVTM and CDR2 ANQGSEA. J gave up 6 bases and V 1 base, and 3 bases lay outside the gene matches. CDR3 size: 13 residues. The DNA of the CDR3 is TGCAGCGTTGAAGTCCCTAGCGGGAGCGAGCAGTACTTC. It specifies CSVEVPSGSEQYF.

This clonotype was counted ten times or more. The V call is TRBV6-1, the J call TRBJ1-5, with D possibly TRBD1 on 6 matching bases. This CDR3 has 13 residues. From germline, CDR1 is MNHNS and CDR2 SASEGT. V was trimmed by 5 bases and J by 4 bases, leaving 9 bases between them. CDR3 nucleotide sequence: TGTGCCAGCAGTCGGGGGCCGAATCAGCCCCAGCATTTT. Amino acids: CASSRGPNQPQHF.

V usage is TRBV6-5 and J usage is TRBJ1-1; 8 positions match TRBD1. From germline, CDR1 is MNHEY and CDR2 SVGAGI. After removal of 2 bases from V and 6 bases from J, the junction contained 8 bases not matched to a gene. CDR3 length: 15 amino acids. The CDR3 nucleotides are TGTGCCAGCAGTTACAAGAGGACAGGGAAGGCTGAAGCTTTCTTT. Translation gives CASSYKRTGKAEAFF.

This clonotype was detected ten times or more. The chain is built from TRBV6-1 and TRBJ1-5; weak D call: TRBD1 (6 bases). V was clipped by 6 bases and J by 8 bases, with 17 bases between them. Germline loops: CDR1 MNHNS, CDR2 SASEGT. CDR3 size: 14 residues. As DNA, the CDR3 is TGTGCCAGCAGGGCAACAGGGAAGGGTGAGCCCCAGCATTTT. Its protein product is CASRATGKGEPQHF.

In this sample, this clonotype turned up many times. The V gene is TRBV20-1, the J gene TRBJ1-5; tentative D call: TRBD1 (5 bases). Germline V CDR1 and CDR2: DFQATT, SNEGSKA (reference sequence). The CDR3 has 12 residues. The V end was cut by 6 bases, the J end by 9 bases, with 15 bases between. CDR3 sequence: CSARPTVGPQHF. The CDR3 DNA reads TGCAGTGCACGTCCGACAGTTGGGCCCCAGCATTTT.

V gene TRBV12-3 or TRBV12-4 combines with J gene TRBJ1-2, with 9 bases aligning to TRBD1. V lost 5 bases, J lost 3 bases, and 10 bases stayed unmatched. The CDR3 is 16 residues long. The DNA of the CDR3 is TGTGCCAGCAGTCCACGAGGACAGGGGACTTACTATGGCTACACCTTC. Amino acid sequence: CASSPRGQGTYYGYTF.

This clonotype has a count of ten or more. The chain links TRBV2 to TRBJ2-5; 8 positions match TRBD2. The CDR3 has 15 amino acids. V lost 3 bases, J lost 3 bases, and 6 bases stayed unmatched. Germline CDR1 and CDR2: SNHLY and FYNNEI. In nucleotides, the CDR3 is TGTGCCAGCAGTGACCAGCGGGAGAGGGAAGAGACCCAGTACTTC. Encoded protein: CASSDQREREETQYF.

This rearrangement joins TRBV3-1 to TRBJ1-3; D unresolved. From germline, CDR1 is LGHDT and CDR2 YNNKEL (reference sequence). Trimming cost V 5 bases and J 3 bases, with 11 bases left between them. The CDR3 contains 14 residues. The CDR3 coding sequence is TGTGCCAGCAGCGAGACGCGGATTGGAAACACCATATATTTT. It codes for CASSETRIGNTIYF.

A remark on this clonotype: A much larger clone sits a single nucleotide away, making a read error possible. V usage is TRBV7-2 and J usage is TRBJ1-6; D gene uncertain. V lost 1 base and J 6 bases, leaving 19 bases between the germline ends. Germline V lookup: CDR1 SGHTA, CDR2 FQGNSA. CDR3 size: 18 residues. The CDR3 region is CASSLVAPMRAGNSPLHF. The CDR3 DNA is TGTGCCAGCAGCTTAGTGGCACCCATGAGGGCGGGTAATTCACCCCTCCACTTT.

The table lists this clonotype with a count of one. The CDR3 sequence: CASRRASNLPTEAFF. The CDR3 coding sequence is TGTGCCAGCAGGCGGGCGTCAAACCTTCCCACTGAAGCTTTCTTT. The chain combines TRBV6-1 with TRBJ1-1; D unclear. The germline CDR1 and CDR2 sequences are MNHNS and SASEGT. V was clipped by 6 bases and J by 4 bases, with 18 bases between them. The CDR3 runs to 15 residues.

The chain carries TRBV24-1 and TRBJ1-1; 8 bases are a match to TRBD1. This CDR3 has 13 amino acids. Trimming cost V 7 bases and J 5 bases; bases outside gene matches: 5. Germline CDR1 reads KGHDR; CDR2 reads SFDVKD. The CDR3 DNA is TGTGCCACCAGCGGGACAGGTGCTACTGAAGCTTTCTTT. Its protein product is CATSGTGATEAFF.

This clonotype came up a few times. The chain recombines TRBV5-1 with TRBJ1-1; a weak D match, TRBD1 (6 bases). Germline values: CDR1 SGHRS, CDR2 YFSETQ. The V end lost 4 bases, the J end lost 2 bases, and 15 bases lay between the germline ends. The CDR3 has 15 amino acids. DNA for the CDR3: TGCGCCAGCAGCCTGTCGACAGGACCCAACACTGAAGCTTTCTTT. It is translated as CASSLSTGPNTEAFF.

About this clonotype itself: Germline and junction disagree at one end, which may indicate a read error. CDR3 sequence: CASSSRRVRGNTIYF. The CDR3 DNA reads as TGTGCCAGCAGTAGCCGGAGGGTGCGGGGAAACACTATATATTTT. This chain uses TRBV12-3 or TRBV12-4 with TRBJ1-3; D is undetermined. There are 15 residues in the CDR3.

This clonotype was found many times. The chain combines TRBV15 with TRBJ1-2, with a weak D call TRBD1 (6 bases). Trimming removed 0 bases at V and 4 bases at J, with 18 bases between. Germline CDR1 LNHNV, CDR2 YYDKDF (reference sequence). The length of the CDR3 is 17 residues. The CDR3 is CATSRDSAGDFLYGYTF. The CDR3 DNA reads TGTGCCACCAGCAGAGATAGCGCAGGGGATTTCCTCTATGGCTACACCTTC.

The chain recombines TRBV4-1 with TRBJ1-6; 10 bases agree with TRBD1. Trimming cost V 1 base and J 5 bases; bases outside gene matches: 2. Germline V gene data show CDR1 as MGHRA and CDR2 as YSYEKL. This CDR3 is 16 amino acids long. CDR3 region: CASSQVGQGNNSPLHF. The CDR3 DNA reads TGCGCCAGCAGCCAAGTGGGACAGGGGAATAATTCACCCCTCCACTTT.

This clonotype has a handful of counts. This chain links TRBV7-8 with TRBJ1-2; TRBD1 matches 7 bases. The J segment lost 4 bases and the V segment lost 5 bases, leaving 7 bases of the junction unmatched. The germline CDR1 and CDR2 sequences are SGHVS and FQNEAQ. The CDR3 is 14 residues long. CDR3 amino acids: CASSINRGGYGYTF. The CDR3 bases are TGTGCCAGCAGCATAAACAGGGGTGGCTATGGCTACACCTTC.

This clonotype has at least ten counts. The CDR3 sequence is CASSHESYEQYF. In nucleotides, the CDR3 is TGTGCCAGCAGCCACGAATCCTACGAGCAGTACTTC. This chain links TRBV3-1 with TRBJ2-7; D is undetermined. This CDR3 has 12 residues. The germline V and J ends were trimmed by 3 bases and 1 base, with 4 bases remaining between them. CDR1 and CDR2 from the germline V gene are LGHDT and YNNKEL (reference sequence).

There are many counts of this clonotype. The chain employs TRBV5-1 and TRBJ2-7; 7 bases line up with TRBD1. The CDR3 consists of 15 residues. Trimming removed 0 bases from V and 4 bases from J; junction bases left unmatched: 7. Germline lookup yields CDR1 SGHRS and CDR2 YFSETQ. DNA for the CDR3: TGCGCCAGCAGCTTGGAAGGGGGCCCCAATTACGAGCAGTACTTC. Encoded protein: CASSLEGGPNYEQYF.

This rearrangement joins TRBV6-1 to TRBJ1-2, with 7 bases fitting TRBD1. CDR3 length: 14 amino acids. Germline loops: CDR1 MNHNS, CDR2 SASEGT. The junction had 10 bases not matched to a gene; V was cut back by 5 bases and J by 7 bases. This chain's CDR3 is CASSRDSPMGGYTF. In nucleotides, the CDR3 is TGTGCCAGCAGTCGGGACAGCCCAATGGGTGGCTACACCTTC.

The rearrangement links TRBV6-5 to TRBJ2-5; 7 bases are a match to TRBD1. The CDR3 spans 12 residues. Germline V gene data show CDR1 as MNHEY and CDR2 as SVGAGI. The trim removed 7 bases at V and 4 bases at J, leaving 3 bases unmatched. DNA of the CDR3: TGTGCCAGCACCTACAGGGGAGAGACCCAGTACTTC. Protein: CASTYRGETQYF.